This entry concerns a single TCR beta chain. Original analysis: Scientists estimated how many nucleated cells there were by amplifying reference gene primers. Sequencing was performed with immunoSEQ multiplex PCR; in TCRdb, only in-frame clones are kept and a portion is missing. The DNA gave D and trimming, while V, J and clone size come from that table. The sample has approximately 170,000 clones, 85% to 95% seen once. Patients in Seattle were enrolled during active infection, then followed longitudinally. This specimen comes from a study of blood T cell repertoires in COVID-19. The CDR3 spans 18 residues. The germline gives CDR1 ENHRY, CDR2 SYGVKD. The junction had 11 bases not matched to a gene; V was cut back by 7 bases and J by 1 base.

The source material was peripheral blood. The V gene is TRBV10-3, the J gene TRBJ1-5, with TRBD1 identical over 12 bases. The source is a woman aged 60 to 75 with COVID-19, enrolled during active disease. Here the CDR3 reads CAITNWDRGQNSNQPQHF. The CDR3 DNA reads TGTGCCATCACCAACTGGGACAGGGGGCAGAACAGCAATCAGCCCCAGCATTTT.